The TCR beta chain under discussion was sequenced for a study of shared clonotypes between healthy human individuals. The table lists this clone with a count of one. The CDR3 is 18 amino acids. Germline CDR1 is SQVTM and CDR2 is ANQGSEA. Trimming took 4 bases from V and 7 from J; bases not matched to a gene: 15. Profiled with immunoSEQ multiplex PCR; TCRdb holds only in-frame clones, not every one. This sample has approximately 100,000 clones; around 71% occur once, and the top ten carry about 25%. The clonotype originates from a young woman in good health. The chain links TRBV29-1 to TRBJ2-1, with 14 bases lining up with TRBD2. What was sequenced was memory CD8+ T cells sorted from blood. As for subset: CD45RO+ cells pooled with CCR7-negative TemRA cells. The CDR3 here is CSVGGLAGAYKAQNEQFF. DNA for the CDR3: TGCAGCGTTGGGGGACTAGCGGGAGCCTACAAAGCACAGAATGAGCAGTTCTTC.